These 24 T cell receptor beta chains were all obtained from the same sample, sequenced in a study of cytomegalovirus exposure and HLA in healthy donors. The PCR contained 60 Vbeta and 13 Jbeta primers. Only in-frame clones appear in the TCRdb table, and some are missing; sequencing was by immunoSEQ multiplex PCR. The sample lists about 190,000 clones; about 89% were seen once. Sample: PBMCs. The receptors stem from a man aged 25-45 years in good health and CMV-seronegative.

The CDR3 coding sequence is TGTGCCAGCAGCTTTCAGGCGCGGCCGAGCGGTACCGGGGAGCTGTTTTTT. It yields the protein CASSFQARPSGTGELFF. The chain has TRBV7-2 and TRBJ2-2; D may be TRBD2 (5 bases). The V and J ends lost 3 bases and 5 bases respectively, with 19 bases between them. Germline V lookup: CDR1 SGHTA, CDR2 FQGNSA. The CDR3 totals 17 residues.

The chain has TRBV9 and TRBJ1-2; tentative D call: TRBD1 (6 bases). This CDR3 has 15 amino acids. Germline V CDR1 and CDR2: SGDLS, YYNGEE. Deletions cut 0 bases from V and 4 bases from J, with 13 bases between. CDR3 coding DNA: TGTGCCAGCAGCGTAGAGGGGGGGGGAGCCTATGGCTACACCTTC. Its translation is CASSVEGGGAYGYTF.

The CDR3 sequence: CASTGTGYPEAFF. The CDR3 nucleotides read TGTGCCAGTACCGGGACAGGTTATCCTGAAGCTTTCTTT. J is TRBJ1-1 and V is TRBV19; 8 positions match TRBD1. The CDR3 consists of 13 residues. From germline, CDR1 is LNHDA and CDR2 SQIVND (reference sequence). Losses at the gene ends were 7 bases for V and 6 bases for J; bases not matched to a gene: 7. Supplemented by reference TRBV19 and TRBJ1-1, the full variable domain reads DGGITQSPKYLFRKEGQNVTLSCEQNLNHDAMYWYRQDPGQGLRLIYYSQIVNDFQKGDIAEGYSVSREKKESFPLTVTSAQKNPTAFYLCASTGTGYPEAFFGQGTRLTVV.

V is TRBV5-6 and J is TRBJ2-5; D is undetermined. V was cut by 2 bases and J by 5 bases, with 13 bases left in between. Looked up from germline, CDR1 is SGHDT and CDR2 is YYEEEE. The CDR3 totals 14 residues. CDR3 residues: CASSLETERETQYF. DNA for the CDR3: TGTGCCAGCAGCTTAGAGACTGAACGTGAGACCCAGTACTTC.

The rearrangement uses TRBV7-2 and TRBJ2-1; 7 nucleotides line up with TRBD1. Looked up from germline, CDR1 is SGHTA and CDR2 is FQGNSA. The ends lost 5 bases at V and 7 bases at J; junction bases unmatched: 8. The CDR3 totals 14 residues. DNA of the CDR3: TGTGCCAGCAGCCTACCAGGGGGATCGAATGAGCAGTTCTTC. This codes for CASSLPGGSNEQFF.

The genes are TRBV28 and TRBJ1-3; D possibly corresponds to TRBD1 (6 bases). Trimming took 6 bases from V and 0 from J, leaving 15 bases between them. The length of the CDR3 is 16 residues. The germline V gene encodes CDR1 MDHEN and CDR2 SYDVKM. The CDR3 DNA follows: TGTGCCAGCAGCGAATACAGGGTCCACTCTGGAAACACCATATATTTT. Protein product: CASSEYRVHSGNTIYF. Full variable domain (rest looked up from reference TRBV28 and TRBJ1-3): DVKVTQSSRYLVKRTGEKVFLECVQDMDHENMFWYRQDPGLGLRLIYFSYDVKMKEKGDIPEGYSVSREKKERFSLILESASTNQTSMYLCASSEYRVHSGNTIYFGEGSWLTVV.

This clone was seen a handful of times. The J gene is TRBJ2-5, the V gene TRBV2, with 8 bases lining up with TRBD2. The V gene's germline CDR1 is SNHLY and CDR2 FYNNEI. CDR3 length: 14 amino acids. The V segment lost 6 bases and the J segment 0 bases; nucleotides outside the gene matches: 3. The chain's CDR3 is CASSGGEYQETQYF. CDR3 nucleotide sequence: TGTGCCAGCAGCGGGGGGGAGTACCAAGAGACCCAGTACTTC. The full variable domain, completed using reference TRBV2 and TRBJ2-5, is EPEVTQTPSHQVTQMGQEVILRCVPISNHLYFYWYRQILGQKVEFLVSFYNNEISEKSEIFDDQFSVERPDGSNFTLKIRSTKLEDSAMYFCASSGGEYQETQYFGPGTRLLVL.

V gene TRBV29-1 combines with J gene TRBJ1-1; TRBD1 matches 8 bases. There are 13 residues in the CDR3. Looked up from germline, CDR1 is SQVTM and CDR2 is ANQGSEA. The V segment lost 4 bases and the J segment 6 bases; nucleotides outside the gene matches: 7. The CDR3 reads CSVGSAGGSEAFF. The CDR3 DNA reads TGCAGCGTTGGTTCGGCAGGGGGCTCTGAAGCTTTCTTT. Using reference TRBV29-1 and TRBJ1-1 for the parts outside the CDR3, the full variable domain is SAVISQKPSRDICQRGTSLTIQCQVDSQVTMMFWYRQQPGQSLTLIATANQGSEATYESGFVIDKFPISRPNLTFSTLTVSNMSPEDSSIYLCSVGSAGGSEAFFGQGTRLTVV.

The chain carries TRBV7-2 and TRBJ1-1, with unresolved D. The CDR3 runs to 12 residues. V was cut by 5 bases and J by 0 bases, with 4 bases left in between. CDR1 is SGHTA and CDR2 is FQGNSA in the germline V gene. The CDR3 nucleotides read TGTGCCAGCAGCCTTTTGAACACTGAAGCTTTCTTT. It yields the protein CASSLLNTEAFF. Full variable domain (remainder filled in from reference TRBV7-2 and TRBJ1-1): GAGVSQSPSNKVTEKGKDVELRCDPISGHTALYWYRQSLGQGLEFLIYFQGNSAPDKSGLPSDRFSAERTGGSVSTLTIQRTQQEDSAVYLCASSLLNTEAFFGQGTRLTVV.

The chain recombines TRBV2 with TRBJ2-7; 12 bases map to TRBD2. The CDR3 contains 15 residues. The V gene end was trimmed by 4 bases and the J gene end by 5 bases; junction bases not matched to a gene: 6. CDR1 is SNHLY, CDR2 FYNNEI, per germline. CDR3 in amino acids: CASSGLAGVLHEQYF. For the CDR3, the DNA is TGTGCCAGCAGTGGACTAGCGGGAGTTCTCCACGAGCAGTACTTC.

The chain has TRBV28 and TRBJ2-5, with TRBD1 identical over 10 bases. Matching the DNA end better, TRBJ2-7 makes the J call doubtful. Germline V gives CDR1 MDHEN, CDR2 SYDVKM. This CDR3 comprises 15 residues. The DNA of the CDR3 is TGTGCCAGCACTCGATCGGGACAGGGGACCTACGAGCAGTACTTC. Its protein is CASTRSGQGTYEQYF.

This chain connects TRBV27 to TRBJ2-7; 14 bases line up with TRBD2. V shed 6 bases and J 4 bases; nucleotides not matched to a gene: 8. Germline assignment: CDR1 MNHEY and CDR2 SMNVEV (reference sequence). The CDR3 spans 16 residues. The DNA of the CDR3 is TGTGCCAGCAGAACACCCGGGACTAGCGGGAGTTACGAGCAGTACTTC. It translates to CASRTPGTSGSYEQYF.

The rearrangement joins TRBV28 to TRBJ2-1; no definite D call. V dropped 6 bases and J dropped 10 bases, with 13 bases sitting between them. Germline V lookup: CDR1 MDHEN, CDR2 SYDVKM. The CDR3 covers 12 residues. CDR3 sequence reads: CASSPLPREQFF. The CDR3 coding sequence is TGTGCCAGCAGCCCCTTACCTCGGGAGCAGTTCTTC.

The V call is TRBV6-5, the J call TRBJ1-2; maybe TRBD1 (6 bases). Per germline, CDR1 MNHEY and CDR2 SVGAGI. The CDR3 consists of 14 residues. CDR3 sequence (DNA): TGTGCGAGTAGGGGGAGTGGGGTAAACTATGGCTACACCTTC. This encodes CASRGSGVNYGYTF.

The chain uses TRBV27 and TRBJ2-3, with 13 bases lining up with TRBD2. J gave up 4 bases and V 5 bases, and 6 bases lay outside the gene matches. CDR3 length: 16 amino acids. Germline V lookup: CDR1 MNHEY, CDR2 SMNVEV (reference sequence). DNA for the CDR3: TGTGCCAGCAGTAAGGGACTAGCGGGGCGCGCAGATACGCAGTATTTT. Translating it yields CASSKGLAGRADTQYF.

The genes are TRBV7-2 and TRBJ2-1, with 8 bases lining up with TRBD2. The V gene end was trimmed by 5 bases and the J gene end by 9 bases; junction bases not matched to a gene: 9. In germline, CDR1 is SGHTA, CDR2 FQGNSA. This CDR3 has 14 residues. The DNA for the CDR3 is TGTGCCAGCAGCCCCGGACTAGCTAGTGGTGAGCAGTTCTTC. It yields the protein CASSPGLASGEQFF.

The chain combines TRBV7-2 with TRBJ1-2, with D maybe TRBD1 (5 bases). Germline V gene data show CDR1 as SGHTA and CDR2 as FQGNSA. This CDR3 has 15 amino acids. V gave up 0 bases and J gave up 2 bases, with 10 bases separating them. The CDR3 DNA reads as TGTGCCAGCAGCTTAGCTGGGGCCAGGAACTATGGCTACACCTTC. This encodes CASSLAGARNYGYTF.

The CDR3 loop reads CASSVSTYNTEAFF. In DNA, the CDR3 is TGTGCCAGCAGCGTATCGACTTACAACACTGAAGCTTTCTTT. V and J are TRBV9 and TRBJ1-1, with D unclear. Trimming removed 1 base from V and 2 bases from J, with 9 bases in between. The germline CDR1 and CDR2 sequences are SGDLS and YYNGEE. The CDR3 extends over 14 amino acids.

The gene calls are TRBV11-1 and TRBJ1-5, with 8 bases matching TRBD1. Germline trimming cut 5 bases from V and 6 bases from J; bases unmatched to any gene: 9. The CDR3 runs to 15 residues. Germline CDR1 SGHAT, CDR2 FQDESV (reference sequence). CDR3 DNA sequence: TGTGCCAGCAGCCGGGTAGGGACAGGCTTTCAGCCCCAGCATTTT. Translation gives CASSRVGTGFQPQHF. Filled out from reference TRBV11-1 and TRBJ1-5, the complete variable domain reads EAEVAQSPRYKITEKSQAVAFWCDPISGHATLYWYRQILGQGPELLVQFQDESVVDDSQLPKDRFSAERLKGVDSTLKIQPAELGDSAMYLCASSRVGTGFQPQHFGDGTRLSIL.

As regards this clone: The same CDR3 can be traced to other DNA sequences in this sample. The chain employs TRBV29-1 and TRBJ2-5; 7 nucleotides align to TRBD1. Per germline, CDR1 SQVTM and CDR2 ANQGSEA. CDR3 length equals 13 residues. Unmatched junction bases numbered 6, after V lost 3 bases and J lost 5 bases. This chain's CDR3 is CSVDGQGQETQYF. DNA for the CDR3: TGCAGCGTTGATGGGCAGGGACAGGAGACCCAGTACTTC.

The V and J genes are TRBV7-9 and TRBJ2-5, with 10 bases identical to TRBD1. This CDR3 spans 13 amino acids. V shed 5 bases and J 5 bases; nucleotides not matched to a gene: 2. Germline V gene sequence: CDR1 SEHNR, CDR2 FQNEAQ (reference sequence). CDR3 region: CASSEGQGETQYF. The DNA of the CDR3 is TGTGCCAGCAGCGAGGGACAGGGGGAGACCCAGTACTTC.

This chain uses TRBV6-4 with TRBJ2-1, with 10 bases fitting TRBD2. Unmatched junction bases numbered 6, after V lost 0 bases and J lost 7 bases. The CDR3 is made up of 16 amino acids. The V gene's germline CDR1 is MRHNA and CDR2 SNTAGT. The CDR3: CASSDSWSGRANEQFF. In DNA form, the CDR3 reads TGTGCCAGCAGTGACTCGTGGAGCGGGAGGGCAAATGAGCAGTTCTTC.

The chain's CDR3 is CASRRLTGKLEEKLFF. CDR3 DNA: TGTGCCAGTAGGCGACTGACCGGGAAGCTTGAGGAAAAACTGTTTTTT. The chain combines TRBV19 with TRBJ1-4; D gene ambiguous. The length of the CDR3 is 16 residues. Trimming took off 6 bases at V and 8 bases at J, with 22 bases between the two ends. Germline CDR1 and CDR2: LNHDA and SQIVND (reference sequence).

This clone was observed a few times. The rearrangement links TRBV4-3 to TRBJ1-3; D might be TRBD1 (5 bases). The V and J ends lost 1 base and 2 bases respectively, with 15 bases between them. CDR1 LGHNA and CDR2 YSLEER come from the germline V gene. There are 17 residues in the CDR3. The CDR3 DNA reads TGCGCCAGCAGCCAAGTATCAGGGCGGTCAACTGGAAACACCATATATTTT. Its translation: CASSQVSGRSTGNTIYF.